These 11 T cell receptor beta chains share one sample of origin, sequenced in a study of blood T cells in healthy people across ages. Primers used in a second PCR of about 6 to 11 cycles were a sample-barcoded 5' primer and a J-beta primer mix. MiXCR, run by TCRdb on the 5' RACE reads, gives a single entry per CDR3 protein. The sample has over 700,000 distinct CDR3 sequences; about 55% are singletons. The specimen sequenced was blood. The receptors stem from an elderly man in good health.

The chain uses TRBV6-5 and TRBJ2-7; possible D gene TRBD2, 7 bases. V lost 8 bases and J 1 base, leaving 18 bases between the germline ends. Per the germline V gene, CDR1 is MNHEY and CDR2 is SVGAGI. The CDR3 has 15 amino acids. The CDR3 bases are TGTGCCAGCCGGGGGCTAGCGGACTCATCCTACGAGCAGTACTTC. As protein: CASRGLADSSYEQYF.

This clonotype was picked up a small number of times. The chain has TRBV14 and TRBJ2-5; D remains ambiguous. This CDR3 region has 13 residues. CDR1 and CDR2 (germline): SGHDN, FVKESK. Trimming removed 1 base at V and 5 bases at J, with 8 bases between. The CDR3: CASSQARRETQYF. The CDR3 region has the DNA TGTGCCAGCAGCCAAGCCCGCCGGGAGACCCAGTACTTC.

V gene TRBV6-5 combines with J gene TRBJ1-2; D is perhaps TRBD1 (5 bases). The CDR3 totals 12 residues. V lost 8 bases, J lost 8 bases, and 15 bases lay in between. Germline V gene lookup returns CDR1 MNHEY and CDR2 SVGAGI. CDR3 bases: TGTGCCAGCCATGGGGGAGTCTTGGGCTACACCTTC. Protein product: CASHGGVLGYTF.

This chain links TRBV12-1 with TRBJ2-2; the D call TRBD2 from the table was never checked on the DNA. TRBV12-1 is described as a pseudogene. This CDR3 comprises 15 residues. CDR3 sequence reads: CASTSLRGSKGELFF. The CDR3 DNA sequence: TGTGCCAGCACCAGTCTACGCGGGAGTAAGGGGGAGCTGTTTTTT.

This clonotype turned up a few times. The chain employs TRBV9 and TRBJ2-1; possible D gene TRBD1, 5 bases. CDR1 SGDLS and CDR2 YYNGEE come from the germline V gene. This CDR3 has 17 amino acids. Trimming shortened V by 3 bases and J by 0 bases, and 16 bases separated the two germline ends. The CDR3 loop reads CASSAGWGPSSYNEQFF. In DNA, the CDR3 is TGTGCCAGCAGCGCCGGATGGGGCCCGAGCTCCTACAATGAGCAGTTCTTC.

This clonotype was counted ten times or more. The V gene is TRBV27, the J gene TRBJ2-3, with TRBD2 as a possible D gene (5 bases). CDR1 MNHEY and CDR2 SMNVEV come from the germline V gene (reference sequence). This CDR3 comprises 13 residues. V was shortened by 3 bases and J by 1 base, with 5 bases between the two germline ends. The CDR3 DNA sequence: TGTGCCAGCAGTTTCGGGGGCACAGATACGCAGTATTTT. The encoded protein is CASSFGGTDTQYF.

The gene calls are TRBV2 and TRBJ2-7; D is ambiguous. The V gene's germline CDR1 is SNHLY and CDR2 FYNNEI. Trimming left V 6 bases short and J 1 base short, with 7 bases between. This CDR3 contains 12 residues. CDR3 nucleotides: TGTGCCAGCAGCACAGCATCCTACGAGCAGTACTTC. Translating gives CASSTASYEQYF.

The gene calls are TRBV7-9 and TRBJ2-7, with 11 bases aligning to TRBD2. Germline trimming cut 5 bases from V and 2 bases from J; bases unmatched to any gene: 2. Germline-derived CDR1 and CDR2 are SEHNR and FQNEAQ (reference sequence). The CDR3 has 14 residues. The CDR3 DNA reads TGTGCCAGCAGCAAGACTAGCGGGGCCTACGAGCAGTACTTC. It is translated as CASSKTSGAYEQYF.

This chain uses TRBV5-1 with TRBJ1-2, with D unclear. The CDR3 consists of 15 residues. Germline V CDR1 and CDR2: SGHRS, YFSETQ. V was cut by 0 bases and J by 4 bases, with 13 bases left in between. The CDR3: CASSLDGLGAYGYTF. CDR3 nucleotide sequence: TGCGCCAGCAGCTTGGACGGTCTGGGTGCCTATGGCTACACCTTC.

The chain has TRBV20-1 and TRBJ2-1; TRBD2 might be the D (6 bases). From germline, CDR1 is DFQATT and CDR2 SNEGSKA (reference sequence). V lost 6 bases to trimming and J lost 10 bases, with 22 bases between them. The CDR3 spans 14 residues. CDR3 nucleotide sequence: TGCAGTGCGTCCCGACTAGAAGGGCTCTCGGAGCAGTTCTTC. Amino acid sequence: CSASRLEGLSEQFF.

The V call is TRBV9, the J call TRBJ2-6; D perhaps matches TRBD2 (6 bases). Trimming pared 3 bases from V and 4 bases from J, leaving 14 bases between. Germline V gene sequence: CDR1 SGDLS, CDR2 YYNGEE. The CDR3 is 16 amino acids. The CDR3 sequence: CASSGTGRTGANVLTF. For the CDR3, the DNA is TGTGCCAGCAGCGGAACTGGGAGGACCGGGGCCAACGTCCTGACTTTC. Full variable domain (outside the CDR3, taken from reference TRBV9 and TRBJ2-6): DSGVTQTPKHLITATGQRVTLRCSPRSGDLSVYWYQQSLDQGLQFLIQYYNGEERAKGNILERFSAQQFPDLHSELNLSSLELGDSALYFCASSGTGRTGANVLTFGAGSRLTVL.